The source of this T cell receptor beta chain is a study of molecular identifiers for immune sequencing clone quantification. Study-level information: Naive CD8 cell RNA, from about 20,000 or 100,000 cells, was split five ways in replicates, with four sequenced.

There are many counts of this clonotype. Its target is not known. Each CDR3 protein gets one entry after TCRdb re-called the PCR reads with MiXCR. The sample contains about 320,000 distinct CDR3 sequences, around 21% of which appear only once. Notes on the study in general: Clones that had above 20 RNA copies took up over 98% of effector molecules but under 1% in naive cells.

Libraries of naive CD8 T cells were made from about 19,000 to 1,100,000 sorted cells. They used 10%, 30% or 50% RNA. The sorting of naive CD8 T cells used the CD8+CD4-CCR7+CD45RA+ phenotype. Deletions cut 4 bases from V and 4 bases from J, with 17 bases between. The germline V gene encodes CDR1 SQVTM and CDR2 ANQGSEA. This CDR3 region has 14 residues. This chain uses TRBV29-1 with TRBJ2-7, with D possibly matching TRBD1 (6 bases). This TCR came from a human donor in good health. Some libraries in this study had Jurkat cell RNA spiked in. Sequencing was done on a sample of naive CD8+ T cells from blood, with Jurkat cell RNA spiked in. As to subset: FACS-sorted CD8+CD4-CCR7+CD45RA+ naive T cells. The CDR3 bases are TGCAGCGTTGTCCTTGTCAGGGGTTTGTACGAGCAGTACTTC. Translation: CSVVLVRGLYEQYF.